The clone carrying this T cell receptor (beta chain) has just a few counts. The source of the sample is a study of T-cell reconstitution after alpha-beta-depleted transplantation in children. This CDR3 has 15 amino acids. The germline V gene has CDR1 MNHEY and CDR2 SMNVEV (reference sequence). V gave up 2 bases and J gave up 6 bases; unmatched junction bases: 8. During its preparation, the TCRbeta library received unique molecular identifiers. In TCRdb, the PCR reads were re-called with MiXCR into one record per CDR3 protein. This sample carries about 640,000 distinct CDR3 sequences, 10% to 15% of them seen once, and the ten largest clones take around 2%.

This receptor was identified in a male patient aged 5 to 17 who had a stem cell transplant for acute myeloid leukemia, so the T cells may come from the graft donor. V is TRBV27 and J is TRBJ2-7, with 9 bases identical to TRBD2. The starting material was PBMCs, mostly from graft donor cells, obtained 360 days after TCRalphabeta/CD19-depleted stem cell transplant. The CDR3 sequence is CASSLRLAGVIEQYF. CDR3 coding DNA: TGTGCCAGCAGTTTAAGGTTAGCGGGAGTAATCGAGCAGTACTTC.